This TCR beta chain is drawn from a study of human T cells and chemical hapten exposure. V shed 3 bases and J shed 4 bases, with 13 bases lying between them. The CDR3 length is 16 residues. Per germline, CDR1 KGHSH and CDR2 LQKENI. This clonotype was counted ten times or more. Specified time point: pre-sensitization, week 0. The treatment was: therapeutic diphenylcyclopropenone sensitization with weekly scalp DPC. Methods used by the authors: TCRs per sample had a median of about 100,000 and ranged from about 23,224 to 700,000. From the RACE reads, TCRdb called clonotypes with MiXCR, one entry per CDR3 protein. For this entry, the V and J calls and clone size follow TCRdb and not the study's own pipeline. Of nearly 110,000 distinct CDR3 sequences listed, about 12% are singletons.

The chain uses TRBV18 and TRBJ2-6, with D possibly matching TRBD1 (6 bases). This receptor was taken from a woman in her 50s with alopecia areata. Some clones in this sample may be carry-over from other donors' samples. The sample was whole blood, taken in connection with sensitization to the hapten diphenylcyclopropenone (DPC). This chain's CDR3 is CASSPLDSAGANVLTF. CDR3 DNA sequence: TGTGCCAGCTCACCTCTGGACAGTGCCGGGGCCAACGTCCTGACTTTC.